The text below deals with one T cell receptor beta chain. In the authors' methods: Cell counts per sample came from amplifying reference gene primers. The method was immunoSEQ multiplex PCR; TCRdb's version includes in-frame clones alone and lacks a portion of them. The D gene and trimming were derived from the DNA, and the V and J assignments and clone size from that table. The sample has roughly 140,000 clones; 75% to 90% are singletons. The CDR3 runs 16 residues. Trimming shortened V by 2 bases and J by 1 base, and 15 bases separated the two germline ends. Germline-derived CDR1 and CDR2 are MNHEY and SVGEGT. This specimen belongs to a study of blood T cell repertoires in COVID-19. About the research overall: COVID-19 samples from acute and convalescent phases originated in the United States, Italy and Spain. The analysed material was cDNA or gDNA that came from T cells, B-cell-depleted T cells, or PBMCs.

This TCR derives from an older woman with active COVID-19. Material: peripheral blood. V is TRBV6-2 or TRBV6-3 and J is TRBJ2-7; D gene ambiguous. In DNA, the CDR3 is TGTGCCAGCAGTTACAACCCTCTCGAGGTTTCCTACGAGCAGTACTTC. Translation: CASSYNPLEVSYEQYF.